This passage covers 30 T cell receptor beta chains from one sample sequenced in a study of T cell repertoires in cytomegalovirus infection. TCRdb itself ran the reads through MiXCR, one entry per CDR3 protein. The table shows approximately 500,000 distinct CDR3 sequences, with 11% occurring only once. The sample taken for sequencing was PBMCs. All receptors come from a human donor in good health (CMV status not recorded). Some clones in this sample may be carry-over from other donors' samples.

V usage is TRBV4-2 and J usage is TRBJ1-3, with TRBD1 matching over 8 bases. Unmatched junction bases numbered 15, after V lost 2 bases and J lost 0 bases. Germline CDR1 is LGHNA and CDR2 is YNFKEQ. This CDR3 comprises 20 residues. CDR3 in amino acids: CASSQLGPGQATSSGNTIYF. The CDR3 DNA sequence: TGTGCCAGCAGCCAATTAGGTCCGGGACAGGCAACGTCCTCTGGAAACACCATATATTTT.

This clonotype was counted ten times or more. The chain joins TRBV7-2 to TRBJ2-5; 9 bases are shared with TRBD1. The CDR3 is made up of 15 amino acids. Germline CDR1 is SGHTA and CDR2 is FQGNSA. Losses at the gene ends were 1 base for V and 2 bases for J; bases not matched to a gene: 2. In DNA form, the CDR3 reads TGTGCCAGCAGCTTAGTGGGACAGGGACAAGAGACCCAGTACTTC. It is translated as CASSLVGQGQETQYF.

For this clonotype: The conserved phenylalanine or tryptophan is not found at the CDR3 terminus, so this likely reflects a read error. CDR3 region: CASSLLQRQETQYS. DNA for the CDR3: TGTGCCAGCAGCTTGTTACAGCGGCAAGAGACCCAGTACTCC. The V and J genes are TRBV5-3 and TRBJ2-5, with D possibly being TRBD2 (5 bases). TRBV5-3 is an ORF, with its function uncertain. This CDR3 region has 14 residues.

The J gene is TRBJ2-3, the V gene TRBV19, with TRBD2 matching over 12 bases. Germline V CDR1 and CDR2: LNHDA, SQIVND (reference sequence). After removal of 4 bases from V and 5 bases from J, the junction contained 4 bases not matched to a gene. There are 15 residues in the CDR3. CDR3 sequence: CASSNRGLAGDTQYF. In DNA, the CDR3 is TGTGCCAGTAGTAACCGGGGACTAGCGGGAGATACGCAGTATTTT.

This clonotype was detected many times. The DNA of the CDR3 is TGTGCCAGTAGTAGAGGGGCCTCGAACACTGAAGCTTTCTTT. It yields the protein CASSRGASNTEAFF. This chain links TRBV19 with TRBJ1-1; perhaps TRBD1 as D (5 bases). V dropped 4 bases and J dropped 1 base, with 10 bases sitting between them. This CDR3 is built from 14 residues. Germline V lookup: CDR1 LNHDA, CDR2 SQIVND (reference sequence).

This clonotype appeared a few times. The chain employs TRBV19 and TRBJ1-5; no clear D gene. Between the trimmed V and J ends, which lost 3 bases and 5 bases, there was a span of 11 bases. CDR1 and CDR2 from the germline V gene are LNHDA and SQIVND (reference sequence). The CDR3 is 14 amino acids. The CDR3 loop is CASSIYASDQPQHF. In DNA, the CDR3 is TGTGCCAGTAGTATTTACGCCTCCGATCAGCCCCAGCATTTT.

The chain employs TRBV28 and TRBJ2-7, with D possibly called TRBD1 or TRBD2 (7 bases each). CDR1 MDHEN and CDR2 SYDVKM come from the germline V gene. This CDR3 has 14 amino acids. The germline V and J ends were trimmed by 3 bases and 2 bases, with 11 bases remaining between them. The CDR3 nucleotides are TGTGCCAGCAGTTTCCAGGGGGGGCCCTACGAGCAGTACTTC. It translates to CASSFQGGPYEQYF.

This clonotype occurred many times. The chain carries TRBV7-2 and TRBJ1-1; D perhaps matches TRBD1 (5 bases). The V gene lost 5 bases and the J gene lost 4 bases, with 14 bases spanning the gap. Germline values: CDR1 SGHTA, CDR2 FQGNSA. This CDR3 is 14 amino acids long. CDR3 loop: CASSPLLGGTEAFF. The CDR3 DNA is TGTGCCAGCAGCCCACTCCTCGGGGGCACTGAAGCTTTCTTT.

The chain links TRBV19 to TRBJ1-5, with a possible D match to TRBD1 (6 bases). Germline V gene lookup returns CDR1 LNHDA and CDR2 SQIVND (reference sequence). V was shortened by 7 bases and J by 7 bases, with 20 bases between the two germline ends. This CDR3 comprises 15 residues. CDR3 in DNA: TGTGCCAGTATCCCTAGCACGGGGGGCAGGCAGCCCCAGCATTTT. It translates to CASIPSTGGRQPQHF.

This clonotype has only a few counts. V usage is TRBV6-2 or TRBV6-3 and J usage is TRBJ2-2, with D unresolved. Germline loops: CDR1 MNHEY, CDR2 SVGEGT. With 6 bases removed from V and 1 base from J, the gap between germline ends came to 12 bases. CDR3 size: 15 residues. The CDR3 region is CASSPLGRNTGELFF. The DNA of the CDR3 is TGTGCCAGCAGCCCCCTTGGACGGAACACCGGGGAGCTGTTTTTT.

Notes on this clonotype: A much larger clone is a single base away; this may be a read error. This chain uses TRBV5-1 with TRBJ1-1; D is perhaps TRBD1 (6 bases). This CDR3 region has 15 residues. Germline V CDR1 and CDR2: SGHRS, YFSETQ. The CDR3 region has the DNA TGCACCAGCAGCTTGGGGCCGGGACAGAACACTGAAGCTTTCTTT. The encoded protein is CTSSLGPGQNTEAFF. The entire variable domain, with the rest obtained from reference TRBV5-1 and TRBJ1-1, is as follows: KAGVTQTPRYLIKTRGQQVTLSCSPISGHRSVSWYQQTPGQGLQFLFEYFSETQRNKGNFPGRFSGRQFSNSRSEMNVSTLELGDSALYLCTSSLGPGQNTEAFFGQGTRLTVV.

The sample holds a few counts of this clonotype. The chain employs TRBV10-3 and TRBJ2-2; maybe TRBD2 (5 bases). Germline V gene lookup returns CDR1 ENHRY and CDR2 SYGVKD. The CDR3 has 15 residues. Trimming took 5 bases from V and 3 from J, leaving 13 bases between them. As DNA, the CDR3 is TGTGCCATCAGTTCTACTTCGGAGGACACCGGGGAGCTGTTTTTT. Its translation is CAISSTSEDTGELFF.

This sequence joins TRBV7-9 and TRBJ2-7; 14 bases align to TRBD2. V shed 5 bases, J shed 5 bases, and the junction held 5 bases outside the gene matches. The CDR3 length is 15 residues. Germline CDR1 SEHNR, CDR2 FQNEAQ (reference sequence). The CDR3 coding sequence is TGTGCCAGCAGCAAGACTAGCGGGAGGGCAAACGAGCAGTACTTC. Translated: CASSKTSGRANEQYF.

This clonotype was seen a few times. The CDR3 DNA is TGTGCCAGCAGTGAGGGAGTTCTTGAGCAGTTCTTC. Its protein product is CASSEGVLEQFF. The rearrangement uses TRBV2 and TRBJ2-1, with TRBD2 as a possible D gene (5 bases). The CDR3 runs to 12 residues. Germline V lookup: CDR1 SNHLY, CDR2 FYNNEI. Trimming shortened V by 3 bases and J by 9 bases, and 9 bases separated the two germline ends. The whole variable domain, filled in from reference TRBV2 and TRBJ2-1, reads EPEVTQTPSHQVTQMGQEVILRCVPISNHLYFYWYRQILGQKVEFLVSFYNNEISEKSEIFDDQFSVERPDGSNFTLKIRSTKLEDSAMYFCASSEGVLEQFFGPGTRLTVL.

A word on this clonotype: A much larger clone lies one base from this, so it may be a read error. This chain uses TRBV30 with TRBJ1-1; TRBD1 aligns across 8 bases. Germline V CDR1 and CDR2: GTSNPN, SVGIG (reference sequence). CDR3 size: 12 residues. The CDR3 sequence is CSLGQGNTEAFF. In DNA, the CDR3 is TGTTCCTTAGGACAGGGGAACACTGAAGCTTTCTTT.

J is TRBJ2-5 and V is TRBV23-1, with a possible D match to TRBD1 (6 bases). TRBV23-1 is annotated as an ORF whose role is uncertain. Trimming shortened V by 8 bases and J by 2 bases, and 9 bases separated the two germline ends. The CDR3 extends over 12 amino acids. The CDR3 DNA sequence: TGCGCCAGCGGGGGACAACAAGAGACCCAGTACTTC. Translating gives CASGGQQETQYF.

This clonotype was observed many times. The gene calls are TRBV4-1 and TRBJ2-1; tentative D call: TRBD2 (5 bases). Trimming stripped 4 bases from V and 3 bases from J, with 16 bases between. From germline, CDR1 is MGHRA and CDR2 YSYEKL. CDR3 length equals 16 residues. CDR3 nucleotide sequence: TGCGCCAGCAGCCGTCTCGAGGGCCACGGCTACAATGAGCAGTTCTTC. Translating it yields CASSRLEGHGYNEQFF.

This chain connects TRBV14 to TRBJ2-3, with D unclear. V was shortened by 3 bases and J by 6 bases, with 7 bases between the two germline ends. Germline CDR1 and CDR2: SGHDN and FVKESK. This CDR3 is 12 amino acids long. Here the CDR3 reads CASSQFEDTQYF. In DNA, the CDR3 is TGTGCCAGCAGCCAGTTCGAGGATACGCAGTATTTT.

This chain links TRBV4-1 with TRBJ2-7, with no clear D. The CDR3 length is 15 residues. Germline loops: CDR1 MGHRA, CDR2 YSYEKL. V was pared by 3 bases and J by 3 bases, with 15 bases between. CDR3 sequence (DNA): TGCGCCAGCAGCCATAGAGACTCCTCGGTCTACGAGCAGTACTTC. This encodes CASSHRDSSVYEQYF.

As for this clonotype: The CDR3 carries no conserved terminal phenylalanine or tryptophan, so it likely arises from a read error. The chain has TRBV28 and TRBJ1-1, with 7 bases that match TRBD1. CDR1 is MDHEN, CDR2 SYDVKM, per germline. This CDR3 region has 13 residues. Trimming at V came to 5 bases and at J to 8 bases, leaving 8 bases not matched to a gene. The CDR3 nucleotides are TGTGCCAGCAGTCCCGCCGACAGGGTAGAAGCTTTCTCT. Protein sequence: CASSPADRVEAFS.

This clonotype occurred many times. The rearrangement links TRBV7-2 to TRBJ1-3; D unresolved. The CDR3 runs to 13 residues. Per the germline V gene, CDR1 is SGHTA and CDR2 is FQGNSA. Trimming took off 1 base at V and 4 bases at J, with 5 bases between the two ends. CDR3 DNA: TGTGCCAGCAGCTTAGGGTACGGAAACACCATATATTTT. Protein sequence: CASSLGYGNTIYF.

The V and J genes are TRBV20-1 and TRBJ2-7; the match to TRBD2 covers 9 bases. The V and J ends lost 0 bases and 6 bases, in that order; junction bases with no gene match: 9. CDR3 length: 15 amino acids. Germline CDR1 is DFQATT and CDR2 is SNEGSKA (reference sequence). For the CDR3, the DNA is TGCAGTGCTAGAGATCGGATAGGACTAGCGACCGAGCAGTACTTC. Amino acid sequence: CSARDRIGLATEQYF.

A few counts support this clonotype. The V call is TRBV5-6, the J call TRBJ2-6, with D possibly being TRBD2 (6 bases). Trimming pared 4 bases from V and 12 bases from J, leaving 17 bases between. The CDR3 runs to 14 residues. Germline CDR1 SGHDT, CDR2 YYEEEE. The CDR3 sequence is CASSTGVGLGVLTF. DNA for the CDR3: TGTGCCAGCAGCACGGGAGTAGGGCTCGGCGTCCTGACTTTC.

This clonotype appeared a few times. This chain links TRBV29-1 with TRBJ2-7; 8 bases are shared with TRBD2. Germline V gives CDR1 SQVTM, CDR2 ANQGSEA. The V and J ends lost 4 bases and 2 bases, in that order; junction bases with no gene match: 1. This CDR3 has 12 amino acids. CDR3 bases: TGCAGCGTTGGCGGGAGGACCTACGAGCAGTACTTC. Its protein is CSVGGRTYEQYF.

This rearrangement joins TRBV29-1 to TRBJ1-1; 10 nucleotides align to TRBD1. Germline CDR1 is SQVTM and CDR2 is ANQGSEA. This CDR3 region has 13 residues. V lost 5 bases to trimming and J lost 4 bases; unmatched junction nucleotides: 4. The CDR3 protein is CSVRGQGGTEAFF. As DNA, the CDR3 is TGCAGCGTTCGCGGACAGGGGGGCACTGAAGCTTTCTTT.

This clonotype was detected many times. The genes are TRBV12-5 and TRBJ2-2, with D uncertain. With 0 bases removed from V and 4 bases from J, the gap between germline ends came to 3 bases. Per germline, CDR1 LGHNT and CDR2 FRNRAP. This CDR3 spans 13 amino acids. The CDR3 protein is CASGLVVTGELFF. CDR3 in DNA: TGTGCTAGTGGTTTGGTGGTCACCGGGGAGCTGTTTTTT.

The rearrangement uses TRBV15 and TRBJ2-1; 12 bases agree with TRBD2. The CDR3 is 19 residues long. The V segment lost 0 bases and the J segment 5 bases; nucleotides outside the gene matches: 11. The germline gives CDR1 LNHNV, CDR2 YYDKDF (reference sequence). The CDR3 sequence: CATSRDSRTSGTPHNEQFF. The CDR3 region has the DNA TGTGCCACCAGCAGAGATTCCCGGACTAGCGGGACCCCCCACAATGAGCAGTTCTTC.

In its sample, this clonotype was seen a few times. V and J are TRBV19 and TRBJ1-2; 9 bases match TRBD1. The V gene end was trimmed by 5 bases and the J gene end by 4 bases; junction bases not matched to a gene: 5. Germline CDR1 LNHDA, CDR2 SQIVND (reference sequence). The CDR3 spans 14 residues. Here the CDR3 DNA reads TGTGCCAGTAGTGACGGACAGGGGAGCTATGGCTACACCTTC. This sequence encodes CASSDGQGSYGYTF.

This clonotype was seen many times. The genes are TRBV6-1 and TRBJ2-5; 9 bases map to TRBD1. Germline CDR1 and CDR2: MNHNS and SASEGT. V shed 6 bases, J shed 3 bases, and the junction held 2 bases outside the gene matches. The CDR3 is 13 residues long. CDR3 loop: CASRGQGKETQYF. In nucleotides, the CDR3 is TGTGCCAGCAGGGGACAGGGAAAAGAGACCCAGTACTTC.

Ten or more counts support this clonotype. The CDR3 loop is CASSLGGTRETEAFF. CDR3 in DNA: TGTGCCAGCAGCCTGGGTGGCACCCGGGAGACTGAAGCTTTCTTT. The chain links TRBV3-1 to TRBJ1-1, with D unresolved. Germline values: CDR1 LGHDT, CDR2 YNNKEL (reference sequence). V was pared by 4 bases and J by 5 bases, with 17 bases between. This CDR3 spans 15 amino acids.